This TCR beta chain was recorded in a study of blood T cell repertoires in COVID-19. This clone was counted between two and nine times. As processed by the authors: Cell counts per sample came from amplifying reference gene primers. This table comes from immunoSEQ multiplex PCR, and its TCRdb copy is limited to in-frame clones, with some not included. V and J calls and clone size come straight from that table; D and trimming were deduced from the DNA. There are more than 300,000 clones in the sample; around 87% occur only once, and 8% to 13% lies in the top ten. Germline CDR1 is MNHEY and CDR2 is SVGAGI. CDR3 length equals 16 residues. The V and J ends lost 0 bases and 1 base, in that order; junction bases with no gene match: 2.

Sequenced sample: peripheral blood. The TCR sequence derives from a woman in her twenties or thirties with COVID-19, enrolled during active disease. The V call is TRBV6-5, the J call TRBJ2-7; 11 positions agree with TRBD1. The DNA for the CDR3 is TGTGCCAGCAGTTACTCCCGGGACAGGGGGTCCTACGAGCAGTACTTC. Protein: CASSYSRDRGSYEQYF.